Presented here are 16 T cell receptor beta chains from one specimen sequenced in a study of OX40 agonist ivuxolimab in advanced cancers. Here immunoSEQ multiplex PCR was the method, and the copy in TCRdb shows in-frame clones only, minus some. The data contain about 49,000 clones, approximately 81% of them singletons. Material: CD4+ or CD8+ T cells sorted from blood, obtained in a trial of the OX40 agonist ivuxolimab. The receptor set was obtained from an adult with an advanced solid tumor such as melanoma, head and neck, liver or kidney cancer.

CDR3 protein: CASSLRQTLYEQYF. CDR3 DNA: TGTGCCAGCAGCTTAAGGCAGACCCTCTACGAGCAGTACTTC. The chain is built from TRBV7-2 and TRBJ2-7; D is undetermined. The CDR3 covers 14 residues. Trimming pared 2 bases from V and 3 bases from J, leaving 11 bases between. Germline V lookup: CDR1 SGHTA, CDR2 FQGNSA.

The chain recombines TRBV2 with TRBJ1-3, with D unclear. The CDR3 spans 15 residues. CDR1 is SNHLY, CDR2 FYNNEI, per germline. V shed 1 base and J shed 4 bases, with 11 bases lying between them. The CDR3 spells CASSEGRMGGNTIYF. The CDR3 region has the DNA TGTGCCAGCAGTGAAGGTCGGATGGGAGGAAACACCATATATTTT. The full variable domain, its missing parts supplied by reference TRBV2 and TRBJ1-3, is EPEVTQTPSHQVTQMGQEVILRCVPISNHLYFYWYRQILGQKVEFLVSFYNNEISEKSEIFDDQFSVERPDGSNFTLKIRSTKLEDSAMYFCASSEGRMGGNTIYFGEGSWLTVV.

The CDR3 sequence is CASGKGAPAEAFF. The CDR3 DNA reads as TGTGCCTCCGGGAAGGGGGCGCCGGCTGAAGCTTTCTTT. The rearrangement joins TRBV27 to TRBJ1-1; TRBD1 agrees at 7 bases. Germline V gene data show CDR1 as MNHEY and CDR2 as SMNVEV (reference sequence). V was clipped by 11 bases and J by 6 bases; unmatched bases: 12. The CDR3 loop spans 13 amino acids.

This clone was counted a single time. The V gene is TRBV19, the J gene TRBJ1-1, with a tentative D call TRBD1 (6 bases). V shed 3 bases and J shed 6 bases, with 11 bases lying between them. This CDR3 has 13 residues. The germline V gene encodes CDR1 LNHDA and CDR2 SQIVND (reference sequence). CDR3 protein: CASSMTGPAEAFF. The CDR3 nucleotides read TGTGCCAGTAGTATGACAGGTCCCGCTGAAGCTTTCTTT.

The chain recombines TRBV6-5 with TRBJ2-5; D is possibly TRBD2 (6 bases). Trimming cost V 6 bases and J 2 bases, with 13 bases left between them. The CDR3 sequence is 14 residues long. The germline V gene has CDR1 MNHEY and CDR2 SVGAGI. The CDR3 protein is CASSRTGGQETQYF. The CDR3 DNA sequence: TGTGCCAGCAGCCGCACCGGGGGACAAGAGACCCAGTACTTC.

This sequence joins TRBV27 and TRBJ2-3; D unresolved. Per germline, CDR1 MNHEY and CDR2 SMNVEV (reference sequence). The V gene lost 3 bases and the J gene lost 0 bases, with 10 bases spanning the gap. The CDR3 loop spans 15 amino acids. The CDR3 DNA reads TGTGCCAGCAGTTTCGCAGGACGGAGCACAGATACGCAGTATTTT. Its protein is CASSFAGRSTDTQYF.

The chain carries TRBV27 and TRBJ1-4; D remains ambiguous. The CDR3 extends over 15 amino acids. V lost 6 bases to trimming and J lost 0 bases, with 11 bases between them. The germline V gene has CDR1 MNHEY and CDR2 SMNVEV (reference sequence). CDR3 residues: CASRLQASTNEKLFF. Here the CDR3 DNA reads TGTGCCAGCAGGCTTCAGGCGTCAACTAATGAAAAACTGTTTTTT.

This chain links TRBV4-3 with TRBJ2-5; D unresolved. The CDR3 is made up of 14 amino acids. Between the trimmed V and J ends, which lost 0 bases and 1 base, there was a span of 6 bases. CDR1 LGHNA and CDR2 YSLEER come from the germline V gene. CDR3 nucleotides: TGCGCCAGCAGCCAAGAATCGGGCCAAGAGACCCAGTACTTC. This gives the protein CASSQESGQETQYF.

V gene TRBV19 combines with J gene TRBJ2-7; 8 positions match TRBD1. V was pared by 5 bases and J by 0 bases, with 3 bases of the junction left unmatched. This CDR3 is 14 amino acids long. Per germline, CDR1 LNHDA and CDR2 SQIVND (reference sequence). This CDR3 reads CASSLGQGSYEQYF. The DNA of the CDR3 is TGTGCCAGTAGTCTCGGACAGGGCTCCTACGAGCAGTACTTC.

This clone was counted at least ten times. This chain uses TRBV19 with TRBJ1-2; 8 positions agree with TRBD1. The CDR3 length is 14 residues. Per the germline V gene, CDR1 is LNHDA and CDR2 is SQIVND (reference sequence). The V and J ends lost 4 bases and 5 bases, in that order; junction bases with no gene match: 6. The CDR3 DNA sequence: TGTGCCAGTAGTAGGACAGGGCCAAAGTATGGCTACACCTTC. As protein: CASSRTGPKYGYTF.

The chain carries TRBV4-3 and TRBJ2-1; D is perhaps TRBD1 (5 bases). Germline CDR1 reads LGHNA; CDR2 reads YSLEER. Trimming left V 0 bases short and J 8 bases short, with 14 bases between. This CDR3 is 15 amino acids long. This CDR3 is CASSQDGVRGDEQFF. The CDR3 coding sequence is TGCGCCAGCAGCCAAGATGGGGTTAGGGGCGATGAGCAGTTCTTC.

This chain joins TRBV28 and TRBJ2-1; the D gene is possibly TRBD2 (6 bases). Germline V lookup: CDR1 MDHEN, CDR2 SYDVKM. The CDR3 contains 15 residues. The ends were cut back, 3 bases at V and 5 bases at J, with 14 bases in the middle. CDR3: CASSFRDWTNNEQFF. CDR3 in DNA: TGTGCCAGCAGTTTCCGGGACTGGACCAACAATGAGCAGTTCTTC.

The chain couples TRBV13 to TRBJ2-1; the D is unclear. Trimming removed 1 base from V and 4 bases from J, with 14 bases in between. The germline gives CDR1 PRHDT, CDR2 FYEKMQ (reference sequence). This CDR3 spans 16 amino acids. The CDR3 here is CASSLAGSRRYNEQFF. The DNA of the CDR3 is TGTGCCAGCAGCTTAGCGGGTAGCAGGAGATACAATGAGCAGTTCTTC.

This clone was picked up a small number of times. The chain employs TRBV7-9 and TRBJ2-2; no clear D gene. In germline, CDR1 is SEHNR, CDR2 FQNEAQ (reference sequence). Trimming left V 5 bases short and J 6 bases short, with 4 bases between. CDR3 length: 11 residues. The CDR3 coding sequence is TGTGCCAGCAGCCAGTCCGGGGAGCTGTTTTTT. Protein sequence: CASSQSGELFF.

This chain connects TRBV11-1 to TRBJ2-3; perhaps TRBD1 as D (5 bases). The CDR3 length is 13 residues. V was cut by 7 bases and J by 0 bases, with 8 bases left in between. Germline CDR1 SGHAT, CDR2 FQDESV (reference sequence). As DNA, the CDR3 is TGTGCCAGCACCAGGGAAAGCACAGATACGCAGTATTTT. This gives the protein CASTRESTDTQYF.

The chain uses TRBV10-1 and TRBJ2-7; no clear D. Trimming pared 2 bases from V and 6 bases from J, leaving 5 bases between. CDR1 WNHNN and CDR2 SYGVQD come from the germline V gene (reference sequence). CDR3 length: 11 amino acids. CDR3 sequence reads: CASSEVGEQYV. As DNA, the CDR3 is TGCGCCAGCAGTGAGGTGGGCGAGCAGTACGTC.